Below, 22 T cell receptor beta chains from the same sample are listed, as sequenced in a study of Ad26.COV2.S vaccination and SARS-CoV-2 variants. The method was immunoSEQ multiplex PCR; TCRdb's version includes in-frame clones alone and lacks a portion of them. The sample lists around 170,000 clones; around nine tenths were seen once. The starting material was peripheral blood, obtained after recovery from COVID-19. The source of these receptors is a human donor who had recovered from COVID-19.

J is TRBJ1-1 and V is TRBV6-2 or TRBV6-3, with a weak D call TRBD1 (5 bases). The CDR3 is made up of 14 amino acids. Trimming shortened V by 1 base and J by 5 bases, and 11 bases separated the two germline ends. CDR1 MNHEY and CDR2 SVGEGT come from the germline V gene. CDR3 sequence: CASSYLGGSTEAFF. In DNA, the CDR3 is TGTGCCAGCAGTTACTTGGGGGGGTCGACTGAAGCTTTCTTT.

The chain carries TRBV2 and TRBJ2-7; D remains unclear. Per the germline V gene, CDR1 is SNHLY and CDR2 is FYNNEI. CDR3 length: 13 residues. V gave up 7 bases and J gave up 5 bases, with 15 bases separating them. The CDR3 sequence is CASTGGPTNEQYF. DNA of the CDR3: TGTGCCAGCACCGGCGGCCCCACGAACGAGCAGTACTTC.

The rearrangement uses TRBV9 and TRBJ2-7, with 7 bases identical to TRBD1. Trimming at V came to 4 bases and at J to 3 bases, leaving 7 bases not matched to a gene. The germline V gene encodes CDR1 SGDLS and CDR2 YYNGEE. CDR3 length equals 14 residues. CDR3 residues: CASSPPDRNYEQYF. In nucleotides, the CDR3 is TGTGCCAGCAGCCCCCCGGACAGGAACTACGAGCAGTACTTC.

This chain joins TRBV6-5 and TRBJ2-2; a weak D match, TRBD2 (5 bases). V was cut by 6 bases and J by 9 bases, with 17 bases left in between. The CDR3 is made up of 14 amino acids. Germline V CDR1 and CDR2: MNHEY, SVGAGI. CDR3 coding DNA: TGTGCCAGCAGGCCAAACCCGGGATCTCGGGAGCTGTTTTTT. This translates into CASRPNPGSRELFF.

The chain combines TRBV5-6 with TRBJ2-3, with D unresolved. The germline gives CDR1 SGHDT, CDR2 YYEEEE. Trimming removed 0 bases at V and 4 bases at J, with 9 bases between. This CDR3 contains 14 residues. The CDR3 loop reads CASSLDPSADTQYF. The CDR3 nucleotides read TGTGCCAGCAGCTTGGATCCCAGCGCAGATACGCAGTATTTT.

The V call is TRBV6-5, the J call TRBJ1-4; tentatively, D is TRBD1 (5 bases). The V gene's germline CDR1 is MNHEY and CDR2 SVGAGI. Trimming stripped 0 bases from V and 8 bases from J, with 10 bases between. The CDR3 spans 14 residues. CDR3 coding DNA: TGTGCCAGCAGTTACTCGGCAGGGTGGGAAAAACTGTTTTTT. It translates to CASSYSAGWEKLFF.

V and J are TRBV29-1 and TRBJ2-1, with 10 bases lining up with TRBD2. Germline values: CDR1 SQVTM, CDR2 ANQGSEA. The CDR3 loop spans 15 amino acids. The trim removed 4 bases at V and 4 bases at J, leaving 7 bases unmatched. The CDR3 spells CSVGYGLAAYNEQFF. The CDR3, as DNA: TGCAGCGTTGGCTATGGACTAGCGGCGTACAATGAGCAGTTCTTC.

The genes are TRBV10-3 and TRBJ2-3; possibly TRBD1 or TRBD2 for D (5 bases each). The CDR3 has 14 amino acids. Trimming pared 7 bases from V and 0 bases from J, leaving 11 bases between. Germline loops: CDR1 ENHRY, CDR2 SYGVKD. The CDR3 here is CAITEGRSTDTQYF. The CDR3, as DNA: TGTGCCATCACCGAGGGACGTAGCACAGATACGCAGTATTTT.

V usage is TRBV4-1 and J usage is TRBJ1-2; TRBD1 is a possible D gene (5 bases). The CDR3 length is 16 residues. V was clipped by 3 bases and J by 1 base, with 15 bases between them. The germline CDR1 and CDR2 sequences are MGHRA and YSYEKL. The DNA for the CDR3 is TGCGCCAGCAGCCACCAGGTGACAGCGAATAACTATGGCTACACCTTC. Encoded protein: CASSHQVTANNYGYTF.

This clone was counted only a few times. The rearrangement uses TRBV14 and TRBJ2-6; 10 nucleotides line up with TRBD1. The CDR3 extends over 20 amino acids. Germline V gene lookup returns CDR1 SGHDN and CDR2 FVKESK. The trim removed 1 base at V and 1 base at J, leaving 10 bases unmatched. The CDR3 DNA sequence: TGTGCCAGCAGCCAAGTAGGCCGGACAGGGGGAATTTCTGGGGCCAACGTCCTGACTTTC. Protein sequence: CASSQVGRTGGISGANVLTF.

The chain combines TRBV3-1 (or the pseudogene TRBV3-2) with TRBJ2-7; 13 nucleotides match TRBD2. With 3 bases clipped from V and 4 bases from J, the junction kept 3 bases outside the gene matches. The length of the CDR3 is 15 residues. Germline V CDR1 and CDR2: LGHDT, YNNKEL (reference sequence). CDR3 nucleotides: TGTGCCAGCAGCCAGGGACTAGCGGGATATTACGAGCAGTACTTC. Residues: CASSQGLAGYYEQYF.

This CDR3 reads CASVFGGELFF. CDR3 sequence (DNA): TGTGCCTCGGTGTTTGGCGGGGAGCTGTTTTTT. This sequence joins TRBV27 and TRBJ2-2; D gene unclear. Looked up from germline, CDR1 is MNHEY and CDR2 is SMNVEV (reference sequence). V lost 11 bases and J 7 bases, leaving 11 bases between the germline ends. The CDR3 sequence is 11 residues long.

This clone appeared once. The chain uses TRBV27 and TRBJ2-1, with D maybe TRBD2 (6 bases). Trimming took off 4 bases at V and 4 bases at J, with 14 bases between the two ends. CDR3 length equals 15 residues. Per the germline V gene, CDR1 is MNHEY and CDR2 is SMNVEV (reference sequence). CDR3 coding DNA: TGTGCCAGCAGTTCTTACCGGGACTCATACAATGAGCAGTTCTTC. Its protein is CASSSYRDSYNEQFF.

V usage is TRBV5-8 and J usage is TRBJ1-2, with D unresolved. CDR1 SGHTS and CDR2 YDEGEE come from the germline V gene. Trimming left V 0 bases short and J 4 bases short, with 10 bases between. CDR3 length equals 14 residues. The CDR3 sequence: CASSLDGGIYGYTF. The CDR3 DNA is TGTGCCAGCAGCTTGGATGGAGGGATCTATGGCTACACCTTC. The whole variable domain, remainder taken from reference TRBV5-8 and TRBJ1-2, is EAGVTQSPTHLIKTRGQQATLRCSPISGHTSVYWYQQALGLGLQFLLWYDEGEERNRGNFPPRFSGRQFPNYSSELNVNALELEDSALYLCASSLDGGIYGYTFGSGTRLTVV.

This chain joins TRBV19 and TRBJ2-5; either TRBD1 or TRBD2 may supply D (5 bases each). The germline V and J ends were trimmed by 6 bases and 5 bases, with 13 bases remaining between them. In germline, CDR1 is LNHDA, CDR2 SQIVND (reference sequence). The CDR3 covers 13 residues. CDR3 nucleotides: TGTGCCAGTAGGGGAGACAGCCAGGAGACCCAGTACTTC. Amino acids: CASRGDSQETQYF.

This clone has just one count. The chain has TRBV2 and TRBJ1-5, with unresolved D. Trimming took off 8 bases at V and 9 bases at J, with 14 bases between the two ends. Germline V gene sequence: CDR1 SNHLY, CDR2 FYNNEI. The CDR3 loop spans 12 amino acids. The CDR3 reads CASGPDPWPQHF. The CDR3 DNA follows: TGTGCCAGCGGGCCGGATCCTTGGCCCCAGCATTTT.

This clone has only a few counts. The chain carries TRBV6-5 and TRBJ1-1, with unresolved D. V was trimmed by 10 bases and J by 1 base, leaving 7 bases between them. Germline CDR1 and CDR2: MNHEY and SVGAGI. This CDR3 spans 11 amino acids. The CDR3 loop reads CATRGNTEAFF. CDR3 sequence (DNA): TGTGCCACCCGCGGGAACACTGAAGCTTTCTTT.

J is TRBJ1-2 and V is TRBV28; possible D gene TRBD1, 5 bases. The V and J ends lost 2 bases and 7 bases respectively, with 17 bases between them. Germline V gives CDR1 MDHEN, CDR2 SYDVKM. The CDR3 has 15 amino acids. The DNA for the CDR3 is TGTGCCAGCAGTTTAGGGAATCCGGGGGTACGTGGCTACACCTTC. Amino acid sequence: CASSLGNPGVRGYTF.

The CDR3 protein is CASFGTGRTGELFF. The DNA of the CDR3 is TGTGCCAGTTTTGGGACAGGCCGGACCGGGGAGCTGTTTTTT. The rearrangement links TRBV19 to TRBJ2-2; 8 nucleotides match TRBD1. The CDR3 sequence is 14 residues long. The junction had 7 bases not matched to a gene; V was cut back by 8 bases and J by 5 bases. Germline loops: CDR1 LNHDA, CDR2 SQIVND (reference sequence). Based on the CDR3 plus reference TRBV19 and TRBJ2-2, the full variable domain is DGGITQSPKYLFRKEGQNVTLSCEQNLNHDAMYWYRQDPGQGLRLIYYSQIVNDFQKGDIAEGYSVSREKKESFPLTVTSAQKNPTAFYLCASFGTGRTGELFFGEGSRLTVL.

The CDR3 bases are TGCAGCGGTTCCACACAGGGATACACTGAAGCTTTCTTT. As protein: CSGSTQGYTEAFF. V and J are TRBV29-1 and TRBJ1-1; tentative D call: TRBD1 (6 bases). The CDR3 contains 13 residues. Per germline, CDR1 SQVTM and CDR2 ANQGSEA. V lost 7 bases and J lost 3, with 15 bases in between.

Only one count was recorded for this clone. This chain connects TRBV10-1 to TRBJ2-4; possible D gene TRBD1, 5 bases. V lost 4 bases and J lost 1, with 5 bases in between. The germline gives CDR1 WNHNN, CDR2 SYGVQD (reference sequence). The CDR3 contains 13 residues. The CDR3 nucleotides read TGCGCCAGCAGTGCAGGGGCCAAAAACATTCAGTACTTC. It codes for CASSAGAKNIQYF.

This sequence joins TRBV3-1 (or the pseudogene TRBV3-2) and TRBJ1-1; maybe TRBD1 (5 bases). With 10 bases removed from V and 6 bases from J, the gap between germline ends came to 15 bases. Germline V CDR1 and CDR2: LGHDT, YNNKEL (reference sequence). This CDR3 has 12 amino acids. The DNA for the CDR3 is TGTGCCACCTCCGTTGGGGGAGCTGAAGCTTTCTTT. It translates to CATSVGGAEAFF.